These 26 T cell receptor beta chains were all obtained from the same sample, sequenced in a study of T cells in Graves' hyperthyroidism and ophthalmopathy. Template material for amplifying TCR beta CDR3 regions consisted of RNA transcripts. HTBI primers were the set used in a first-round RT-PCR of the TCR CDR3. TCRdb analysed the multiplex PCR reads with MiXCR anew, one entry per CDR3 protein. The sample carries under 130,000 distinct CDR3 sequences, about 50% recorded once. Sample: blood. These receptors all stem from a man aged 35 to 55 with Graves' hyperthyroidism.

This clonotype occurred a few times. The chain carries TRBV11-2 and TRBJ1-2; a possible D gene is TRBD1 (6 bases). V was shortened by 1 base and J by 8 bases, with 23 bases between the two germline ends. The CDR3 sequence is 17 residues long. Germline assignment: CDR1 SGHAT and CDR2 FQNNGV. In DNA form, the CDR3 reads TGTGCCAGCAGCTTAGTGGGAGGACAGCCCTTTGCATTGGGCTACACCTTC. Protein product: CASSLVGGQPFALGYTF.

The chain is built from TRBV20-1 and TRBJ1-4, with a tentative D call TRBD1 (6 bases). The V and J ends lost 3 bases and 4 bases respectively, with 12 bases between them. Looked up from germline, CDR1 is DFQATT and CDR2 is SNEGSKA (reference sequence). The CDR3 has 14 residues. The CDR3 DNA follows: TGCAGTGCTAGGGCTGGGGGCCGTAATGAAAAACTGTTTTTT. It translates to CSARAGGRNEKLFF.

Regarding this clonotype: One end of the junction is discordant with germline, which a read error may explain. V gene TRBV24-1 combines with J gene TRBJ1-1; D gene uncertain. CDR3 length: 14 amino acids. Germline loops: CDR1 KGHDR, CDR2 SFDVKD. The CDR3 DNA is TGTGACACCAGTTCGCGAGAGTTGAACACTGAAGCTTTCTTT. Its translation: CDTSSRELNTEAFF.

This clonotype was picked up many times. The CDR3 protein is CASSQAEKLFF. CDR3 bases: TGTGCCAGCAGCCAAGCTGAAAAACTGTTTTTT. The V call is TRBV3-1, the J call TRBJ1-4; D unclear. The CDR3 loop spans 11 amino acids. CDR1 LGHDT and CDR2 YNNKEL come from the germline V gene (reference sequence). Trimming cost V 1 base and J 7 bases, with 1 base left between them.

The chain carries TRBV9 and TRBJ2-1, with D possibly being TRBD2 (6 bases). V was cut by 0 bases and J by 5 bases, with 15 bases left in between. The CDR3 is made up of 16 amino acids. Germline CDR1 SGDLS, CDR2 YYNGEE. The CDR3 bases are TGTGCCAGCAGCGTAGTAGGGCGAGCGGGCCACAATGAGCAGTTCTTC. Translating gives CASSVVGRAGHNEQFF.

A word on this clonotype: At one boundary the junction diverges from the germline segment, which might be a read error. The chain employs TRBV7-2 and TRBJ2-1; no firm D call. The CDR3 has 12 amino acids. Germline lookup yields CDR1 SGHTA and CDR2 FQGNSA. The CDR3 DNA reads TGTGCCAGCAGCTTAGCGCTTTGTGAGCAGCTCTTC. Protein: CASSLALCEQLF.

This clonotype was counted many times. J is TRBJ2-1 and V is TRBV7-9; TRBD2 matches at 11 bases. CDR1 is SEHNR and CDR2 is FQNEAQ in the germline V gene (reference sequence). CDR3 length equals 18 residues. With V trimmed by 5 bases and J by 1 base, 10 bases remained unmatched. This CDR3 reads CASSPPFPSGGSYNEQFF. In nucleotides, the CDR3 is TGTGCCAGCAGCCCACCATTCCCTAGCGGGGGGTCCTACAATGAGCAGTTCTTC.

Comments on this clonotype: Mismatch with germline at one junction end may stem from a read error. In DNA form, the CDR3 reads TGCAGCGTTTCCGACAGGGGGCGCGGTGCTTGCTTT. Its translation is CSVSDRGRGACF. V usage is TRBV29-1 and J usage is TRBJ1-1; TRBD1 aligns across 10 bases. Germline V CDR1 and CDR2: SQVTM, ANQGSEA. The CDR3 runs to 12 residues.

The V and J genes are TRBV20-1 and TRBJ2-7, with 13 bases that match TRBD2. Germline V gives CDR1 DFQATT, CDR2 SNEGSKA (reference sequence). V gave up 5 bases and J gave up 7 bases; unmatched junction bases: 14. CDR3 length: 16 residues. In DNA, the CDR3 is TGCAGTGCTTCACTAGCGGGAGGGCCGACCACCGGGGAGCAGTACTTC. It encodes CSASLAGGPTTGEQYF.

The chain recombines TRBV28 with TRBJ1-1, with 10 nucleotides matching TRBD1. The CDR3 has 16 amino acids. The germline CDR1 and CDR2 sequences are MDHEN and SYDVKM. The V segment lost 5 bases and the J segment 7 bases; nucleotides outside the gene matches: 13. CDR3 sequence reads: CASSDLWTGGDNEAFF. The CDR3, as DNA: TGTGCCAGCAGTGACCTCTGGACAGGGGGTGACAATGAAGCTTTCTTT.

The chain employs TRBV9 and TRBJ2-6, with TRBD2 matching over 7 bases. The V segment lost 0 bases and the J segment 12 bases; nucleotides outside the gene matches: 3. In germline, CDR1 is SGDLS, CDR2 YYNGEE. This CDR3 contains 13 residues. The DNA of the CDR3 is TGTGCCAGCAGCGTAGACTGGACTAGCGTCCTGACTTTC. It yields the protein CASSVDWTSVLTF.

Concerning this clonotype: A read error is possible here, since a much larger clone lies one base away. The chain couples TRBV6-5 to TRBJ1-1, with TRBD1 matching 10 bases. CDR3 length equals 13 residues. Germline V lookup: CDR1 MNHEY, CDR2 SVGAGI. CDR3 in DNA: TGTACCAGCAGTTATTCCAGGGACAGGGGCGCTTTCTTT. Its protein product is CTSSYSRDRGAFF.

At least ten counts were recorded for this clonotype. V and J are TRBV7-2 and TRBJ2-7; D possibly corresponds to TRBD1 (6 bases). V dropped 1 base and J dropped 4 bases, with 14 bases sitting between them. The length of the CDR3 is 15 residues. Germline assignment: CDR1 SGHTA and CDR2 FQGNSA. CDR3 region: CASSLEFGGHYEQYF. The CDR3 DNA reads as TGTGCCAGCAGCTTAGAGTTTGGGGGACATTACGAGCAGTACTTC.

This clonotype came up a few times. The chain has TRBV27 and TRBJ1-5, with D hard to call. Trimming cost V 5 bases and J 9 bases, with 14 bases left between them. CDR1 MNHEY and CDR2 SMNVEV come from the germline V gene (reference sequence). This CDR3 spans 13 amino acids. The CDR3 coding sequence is TGTGCCAGCAGTCCCCCGGAGGGCCTGCCCCAGCATTTT. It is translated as CASSPPEGLPQHF.

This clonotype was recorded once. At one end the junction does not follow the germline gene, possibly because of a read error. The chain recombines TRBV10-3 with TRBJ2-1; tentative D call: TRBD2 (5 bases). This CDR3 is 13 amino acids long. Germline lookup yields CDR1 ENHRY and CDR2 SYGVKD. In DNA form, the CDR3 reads TGTGCCAGCAGTGAGTGGACTTACAATGAGCAGTCCTTC. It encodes CASSEWTYNEQSF.

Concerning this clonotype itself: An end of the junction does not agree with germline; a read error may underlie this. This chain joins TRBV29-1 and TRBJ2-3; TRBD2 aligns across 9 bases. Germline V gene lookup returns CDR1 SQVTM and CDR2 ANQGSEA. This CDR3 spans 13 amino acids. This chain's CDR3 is CSVEAGGVDTQYF. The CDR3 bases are TGCAGCGTGGAAGCGGGAGGTGTTGATACGCAGTATTTT.

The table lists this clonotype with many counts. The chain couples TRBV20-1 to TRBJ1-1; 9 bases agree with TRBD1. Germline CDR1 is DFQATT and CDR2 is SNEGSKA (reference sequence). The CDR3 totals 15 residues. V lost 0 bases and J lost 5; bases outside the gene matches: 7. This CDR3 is CSARDGGQGGTEAFF. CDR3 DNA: TGCAGTGCTAGAGATGGGGGACAGGGAGGTACTGAAGCTTTCTTT.

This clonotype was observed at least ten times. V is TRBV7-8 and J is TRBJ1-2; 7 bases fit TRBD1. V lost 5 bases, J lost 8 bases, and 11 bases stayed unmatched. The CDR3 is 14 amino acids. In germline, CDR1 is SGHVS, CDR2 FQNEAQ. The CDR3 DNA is TGTGCCAGCAGCCTGCCACAGGGGTCACAGGGCTACACCTTC. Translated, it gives CASSLPQGSQGYTF.

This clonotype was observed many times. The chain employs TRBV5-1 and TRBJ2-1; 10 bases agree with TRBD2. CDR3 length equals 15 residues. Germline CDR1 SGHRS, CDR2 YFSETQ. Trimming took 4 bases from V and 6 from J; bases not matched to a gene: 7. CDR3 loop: CASSPLAGLGNEQFF. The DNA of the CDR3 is TGCGCCAGCAGCCCACTAGCGGGGCTCGGCAATGAGCAGTTCTTC.

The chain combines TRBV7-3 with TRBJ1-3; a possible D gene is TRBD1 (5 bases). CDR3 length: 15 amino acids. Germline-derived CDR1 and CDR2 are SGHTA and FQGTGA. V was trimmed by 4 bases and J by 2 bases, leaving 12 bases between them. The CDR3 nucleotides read TGTGCCAGCAGCTCGATGGGGGGGGCTGGAAACACCATATATTTT. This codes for CASSSMGGAGNTIYF.

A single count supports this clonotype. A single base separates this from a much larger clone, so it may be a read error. The DNA of the CDR3 is TGTGCCAGCAGCTGGACACCTGAGCAGTTCTTC. It yields the protein CASSWTPEQFF. The chain is built from TRBV7-2 and TRBJ2-1; D may be TRBD1 (5 bases). This CDR3 spans 11 amino acids. V lost 4 bases, J lost 9 bases, and 7 bases lay in between. Per germline, CDR1 SGHTA and CDR2 FQGNSA.

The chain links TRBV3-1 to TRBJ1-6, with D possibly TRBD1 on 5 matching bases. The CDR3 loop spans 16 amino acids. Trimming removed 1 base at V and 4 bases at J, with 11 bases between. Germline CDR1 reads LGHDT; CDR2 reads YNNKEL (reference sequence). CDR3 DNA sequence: TGTGCCAGCAGCCAAGGGCTCGGGGGGTATAATTCACCCCTCCACTTT. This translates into CASSQGLGGYNSPLHF. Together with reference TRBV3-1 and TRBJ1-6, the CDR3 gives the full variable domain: DTAVSQTPKYLVTQMGNDKSIKCEQNLGHDTMYWYKQDSKKFLKIMFSYNNKELIINETVPNRFSPKSPDKAHLNLHINSLELGDSAVYFCASSQGLGGYNSPLHFGNGTRLTVT.

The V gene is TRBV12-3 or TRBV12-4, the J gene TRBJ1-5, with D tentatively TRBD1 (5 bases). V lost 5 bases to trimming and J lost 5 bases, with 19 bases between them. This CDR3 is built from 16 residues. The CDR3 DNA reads TGTGCCAGCAGTCGAACCCCGACCAGGGTGGATCAGCCCCAGCATTTT. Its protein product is CASSRTPTRVDQPQHF.

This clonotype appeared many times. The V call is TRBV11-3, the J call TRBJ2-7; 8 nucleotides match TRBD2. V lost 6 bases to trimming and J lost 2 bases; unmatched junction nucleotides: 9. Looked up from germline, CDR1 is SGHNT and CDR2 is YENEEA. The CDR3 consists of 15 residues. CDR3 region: CASSKLSGNPYEQYF. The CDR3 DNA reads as TGTGCCAGCAGTAAGCTTAGCGGGAATCCCTACGAGCAGTACTTC.

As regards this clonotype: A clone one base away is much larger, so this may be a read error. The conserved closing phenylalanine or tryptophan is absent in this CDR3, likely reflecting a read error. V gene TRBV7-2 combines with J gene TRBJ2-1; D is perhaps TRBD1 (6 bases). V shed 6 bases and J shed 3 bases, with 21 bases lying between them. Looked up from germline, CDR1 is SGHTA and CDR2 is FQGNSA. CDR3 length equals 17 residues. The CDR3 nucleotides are TGTGCCAGCAGACCCGACCCCACAGGGTTTGACTACAATGAGCAGTTCCTC. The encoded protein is CASRPDPTGFDYNEQFL.

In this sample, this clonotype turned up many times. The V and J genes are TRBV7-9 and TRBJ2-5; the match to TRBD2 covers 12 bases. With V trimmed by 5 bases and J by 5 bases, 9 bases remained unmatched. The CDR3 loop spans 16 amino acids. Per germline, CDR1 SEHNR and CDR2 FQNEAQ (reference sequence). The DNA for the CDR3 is TGTGCCAGCAGCCACGGACTAGCGGGGATTTGGGAGACCCAGTACTTC. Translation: CASSHGLAGIWETQYF.